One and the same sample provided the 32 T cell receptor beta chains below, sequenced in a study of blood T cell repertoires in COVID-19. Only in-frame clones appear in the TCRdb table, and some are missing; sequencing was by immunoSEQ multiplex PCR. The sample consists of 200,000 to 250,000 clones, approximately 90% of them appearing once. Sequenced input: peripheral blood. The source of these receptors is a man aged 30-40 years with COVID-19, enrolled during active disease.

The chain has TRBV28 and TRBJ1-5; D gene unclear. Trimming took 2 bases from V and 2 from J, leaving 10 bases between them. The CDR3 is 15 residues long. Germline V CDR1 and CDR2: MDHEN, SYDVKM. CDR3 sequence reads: CASSLSFTGNQPQHF. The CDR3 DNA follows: TGTGCCAGCAGTTTAAGTTTTACGGGCAATCAGCCCCAGCATTTT.

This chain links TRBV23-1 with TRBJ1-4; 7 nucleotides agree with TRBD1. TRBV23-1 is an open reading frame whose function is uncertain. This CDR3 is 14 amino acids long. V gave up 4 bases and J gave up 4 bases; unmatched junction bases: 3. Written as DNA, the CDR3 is TGCGCCAGCAGTCTCGACAGGGTTAATGAAAAACTGTTTTTT. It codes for CASSLDRVNEKLFF.

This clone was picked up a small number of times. The CDR3 reads CASSEPGQGSYEQYF. The CDR3 DNA follows: TGTGCCAGCAGCGAACCGGGACAGGGTTCCTACGAGCAGTACTTC. The genes are TRBV7-8 and TRBJ2-7; 9 bases match TRBD1. V dropped 5 bases and J dropped 1; count of bases not matched to a gene: 6. Germline V gene data show CDR1 as SGHVS and CDR2 as FQNEAQ. The CDR3 has 15 amino acids.

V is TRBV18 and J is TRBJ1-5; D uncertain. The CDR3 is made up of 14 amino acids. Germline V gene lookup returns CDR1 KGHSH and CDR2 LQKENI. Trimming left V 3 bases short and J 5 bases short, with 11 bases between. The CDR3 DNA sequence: TGTGCCAGCTCACCCGACGCGGCCTATCAGCCCCAGCATTTT. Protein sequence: CASSPDAAYQPQHF.

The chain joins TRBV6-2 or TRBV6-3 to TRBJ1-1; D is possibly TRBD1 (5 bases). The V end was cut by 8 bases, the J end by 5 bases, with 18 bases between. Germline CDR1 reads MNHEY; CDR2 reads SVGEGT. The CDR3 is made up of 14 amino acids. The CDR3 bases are TGTGCCAGCTGCCTCCTGCCGGGGGGGACTGAAGCTTTCTTT. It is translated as CASCLLPGGTEAFF.

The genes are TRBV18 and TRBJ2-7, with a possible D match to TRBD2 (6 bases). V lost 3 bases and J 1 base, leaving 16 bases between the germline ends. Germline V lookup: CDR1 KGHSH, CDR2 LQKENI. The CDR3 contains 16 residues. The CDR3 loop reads CASSPASEILSYEQYF. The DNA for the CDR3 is TGTGCCAGCTCACCGGCTAGCGAGATATTATCCTACGAGCAGTACTTC.

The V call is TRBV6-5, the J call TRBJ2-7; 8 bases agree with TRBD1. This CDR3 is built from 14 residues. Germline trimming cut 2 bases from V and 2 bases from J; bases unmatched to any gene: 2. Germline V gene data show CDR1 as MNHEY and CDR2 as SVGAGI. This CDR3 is CASSYDRGPYEQYF. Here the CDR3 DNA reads TGTGCCAGCAGTTACGACAGGGGACCCTACGAGCAGTACTTC.

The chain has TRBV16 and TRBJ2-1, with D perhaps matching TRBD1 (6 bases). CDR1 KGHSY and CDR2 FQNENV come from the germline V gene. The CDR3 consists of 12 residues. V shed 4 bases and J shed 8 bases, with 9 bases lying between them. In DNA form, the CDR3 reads TGTGCCAGCAGCCCGACAGGATATGAGCAGTTCTTC. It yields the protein CASSPTGYEQFF.

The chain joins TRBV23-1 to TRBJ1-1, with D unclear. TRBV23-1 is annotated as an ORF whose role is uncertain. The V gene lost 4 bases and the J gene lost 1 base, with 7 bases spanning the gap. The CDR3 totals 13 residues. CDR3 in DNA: TGCGCCAGCAGTCGAAAGAGGAACACTGAAGCTTTCTTT. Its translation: CASSRKRNTEAFF.

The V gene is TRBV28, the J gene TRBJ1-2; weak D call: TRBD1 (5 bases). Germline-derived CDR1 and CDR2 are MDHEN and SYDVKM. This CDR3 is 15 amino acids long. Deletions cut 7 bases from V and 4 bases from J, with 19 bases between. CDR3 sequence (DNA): TGTGCCAGCACCCGGACATCTGGCCCTTCCTATGGCTACACCTTC. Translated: CASTRTSGPSYGYTF.

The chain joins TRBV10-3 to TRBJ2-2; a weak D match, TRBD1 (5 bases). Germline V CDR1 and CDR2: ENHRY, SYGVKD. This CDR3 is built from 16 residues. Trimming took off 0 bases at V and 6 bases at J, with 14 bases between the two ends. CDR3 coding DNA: TGTGCCATCAGTGAGTCGATAGGACAAGGGTCCGGGGAGCTGTTTTTT. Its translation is CAISESIGQGSGELFF.

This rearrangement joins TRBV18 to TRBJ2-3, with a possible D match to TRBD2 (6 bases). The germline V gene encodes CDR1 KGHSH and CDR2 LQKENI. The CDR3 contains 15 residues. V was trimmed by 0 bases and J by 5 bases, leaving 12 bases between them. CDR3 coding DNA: TGTGCCAGCTCACCACCATGGGGGGACGGAGATACGCAGTATTTT. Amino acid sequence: CASSPPWGDGDTQYF.

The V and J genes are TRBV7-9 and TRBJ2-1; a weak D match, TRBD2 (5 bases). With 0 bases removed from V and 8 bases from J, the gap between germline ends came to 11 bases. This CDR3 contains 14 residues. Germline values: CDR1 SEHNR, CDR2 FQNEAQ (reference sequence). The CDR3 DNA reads TGTGCCAGCAGCTTAGCGAGCACTAGTTATGAGCAGTTCTTC. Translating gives CASSLASTSYEQFF. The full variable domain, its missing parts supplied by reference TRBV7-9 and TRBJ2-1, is DTGVSQNPRHKITKRGQNVTFRCDPISEHNRLYWYRQTLGQGPEFLTYFQNEAQLEKSRLLSDRFSAERPKGSFSTLEIQRTEQGDSAMYLCASSLASTSYEQFFGPGTRLTVL.

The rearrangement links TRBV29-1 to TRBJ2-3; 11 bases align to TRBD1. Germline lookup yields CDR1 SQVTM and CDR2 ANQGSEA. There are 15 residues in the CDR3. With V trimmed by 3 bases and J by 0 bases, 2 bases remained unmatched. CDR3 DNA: TGCAGCGTTGATGGGACAGGGGGGAGCACAGATACGCAGTATTTT. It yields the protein CSVDGTGGSTDTQYF.

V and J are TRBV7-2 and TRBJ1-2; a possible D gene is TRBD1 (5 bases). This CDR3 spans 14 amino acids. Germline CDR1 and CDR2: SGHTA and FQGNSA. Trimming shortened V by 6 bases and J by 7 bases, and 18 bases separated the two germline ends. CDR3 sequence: CASSPGGGGTGYTF. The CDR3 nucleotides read TGTGCCAGCAGTCCCGGGGGGGGAGGGACTGGCTACACCTTC.

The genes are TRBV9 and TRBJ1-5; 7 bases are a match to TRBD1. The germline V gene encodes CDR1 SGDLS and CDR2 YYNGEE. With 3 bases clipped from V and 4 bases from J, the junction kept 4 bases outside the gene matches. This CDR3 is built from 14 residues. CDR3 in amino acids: CASSAGTVNQPQHF. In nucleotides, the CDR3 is TGTGCCAGCAGCGCCGGGACAGTGAATCAGCCCCAGCATTTT.

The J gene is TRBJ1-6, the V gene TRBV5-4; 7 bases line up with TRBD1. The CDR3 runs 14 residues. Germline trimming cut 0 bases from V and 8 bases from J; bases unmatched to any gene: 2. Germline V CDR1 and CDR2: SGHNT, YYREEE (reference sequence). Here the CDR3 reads CASSLVTGDSPLHF. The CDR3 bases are TGTGCCAGCAGCTTGGTAACAGGGGATTCACCCCTCCACTTT.

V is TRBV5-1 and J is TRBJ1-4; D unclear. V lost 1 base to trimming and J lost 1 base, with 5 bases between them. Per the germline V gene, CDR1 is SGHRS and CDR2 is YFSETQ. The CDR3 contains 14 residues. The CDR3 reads CASSLWRTNEKLFF. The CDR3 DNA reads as TGCGCCAGCAGCTTGTGGAGAACTAATGAAAAACTGTTTTTT.

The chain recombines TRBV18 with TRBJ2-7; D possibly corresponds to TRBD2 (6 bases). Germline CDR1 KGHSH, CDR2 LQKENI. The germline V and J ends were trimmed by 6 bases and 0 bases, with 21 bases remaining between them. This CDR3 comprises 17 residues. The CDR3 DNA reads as TGTGCCAGCTCCGATCTCCGCGGGGCTAGCAACTCCTACGAGCAGTACTTC. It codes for CASSDLRGASNSYEQYF.

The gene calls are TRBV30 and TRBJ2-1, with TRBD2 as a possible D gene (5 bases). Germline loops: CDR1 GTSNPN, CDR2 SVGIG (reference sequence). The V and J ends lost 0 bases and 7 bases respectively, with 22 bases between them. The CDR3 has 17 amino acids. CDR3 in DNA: TGTGCCTGGAGTGTACCGGTGAAGCGGAACTCTTTGAATGAGCAGTTCTTC. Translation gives CAWSVPVKRNSLNEQFF.

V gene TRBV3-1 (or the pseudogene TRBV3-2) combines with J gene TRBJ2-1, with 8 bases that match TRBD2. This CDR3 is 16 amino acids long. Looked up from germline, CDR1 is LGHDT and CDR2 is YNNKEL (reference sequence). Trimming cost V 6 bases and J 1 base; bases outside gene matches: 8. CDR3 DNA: TGTGCCAGCAGATACAGCGGGAGTGTTTCCTACAATGAGCAGTTCTTC. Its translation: CASRYSGSVSYNEQFF.

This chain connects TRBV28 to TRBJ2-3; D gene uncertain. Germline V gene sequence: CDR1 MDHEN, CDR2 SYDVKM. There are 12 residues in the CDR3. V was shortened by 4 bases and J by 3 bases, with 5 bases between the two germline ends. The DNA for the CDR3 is TGTGCCAGCAGTTCCCCGACAGATACGCAGTATTTT. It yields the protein CASSSPTDTQYF.

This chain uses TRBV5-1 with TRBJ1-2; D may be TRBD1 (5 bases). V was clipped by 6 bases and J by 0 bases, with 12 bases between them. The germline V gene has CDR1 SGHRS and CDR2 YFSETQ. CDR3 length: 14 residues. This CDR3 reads CASTQGDPNYGYTF. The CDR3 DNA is TGCGCCAGCACTCAGGGCGATCCTAACTATGGCTACACCTTC.

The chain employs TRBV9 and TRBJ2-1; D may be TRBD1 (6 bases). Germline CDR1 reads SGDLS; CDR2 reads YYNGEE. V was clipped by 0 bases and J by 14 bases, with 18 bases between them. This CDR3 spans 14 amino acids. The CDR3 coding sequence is TGTGCCAGCAGCGTAGGTGGGACAATGGGTGGAAAGTTCTTC. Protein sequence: CASSVGGTMGGKFF.

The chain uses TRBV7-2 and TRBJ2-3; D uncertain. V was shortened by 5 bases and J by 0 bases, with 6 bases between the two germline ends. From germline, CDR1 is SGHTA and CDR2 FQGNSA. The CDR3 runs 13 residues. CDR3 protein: CASSVISTDTQYF. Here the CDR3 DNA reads TGTGCCAGCAGCGTAATAAGCACAGATACGCAGTATTTT.

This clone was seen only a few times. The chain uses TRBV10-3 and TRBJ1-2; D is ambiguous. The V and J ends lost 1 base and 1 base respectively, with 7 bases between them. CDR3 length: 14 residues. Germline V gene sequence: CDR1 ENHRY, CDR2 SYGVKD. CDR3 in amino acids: CAISEYQINYGYTF. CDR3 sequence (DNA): TGTGCCATCAGTGAGTACCAGATTAACTATGGCTACACCTTC.

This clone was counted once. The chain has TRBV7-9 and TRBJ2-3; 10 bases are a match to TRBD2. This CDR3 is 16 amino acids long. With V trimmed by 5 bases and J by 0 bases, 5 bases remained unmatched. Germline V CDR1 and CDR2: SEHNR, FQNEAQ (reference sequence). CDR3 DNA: TGTGCCAGCAGCCTGGGACTAGCGTTTAGCACAGATACGCAGTATTTT. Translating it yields CASSLGLAFSTDTQYF.

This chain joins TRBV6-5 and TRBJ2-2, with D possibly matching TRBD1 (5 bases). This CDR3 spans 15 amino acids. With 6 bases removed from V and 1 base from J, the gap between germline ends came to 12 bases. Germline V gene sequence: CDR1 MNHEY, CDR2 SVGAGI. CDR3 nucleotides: TGTGCCAGCAGGGGGCTTCACGAGAACACCGGGGAGCTGTTTTTT. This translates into CASRGLHENTGELFF.

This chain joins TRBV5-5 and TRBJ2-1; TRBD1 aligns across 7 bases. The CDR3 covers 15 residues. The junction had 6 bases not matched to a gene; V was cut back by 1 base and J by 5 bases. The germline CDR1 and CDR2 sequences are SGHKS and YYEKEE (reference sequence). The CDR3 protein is CASSLIVGGNNEQFF. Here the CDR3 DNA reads TGTGCCAGCAGCTTGATTGTAGGGGGCAACAATGAGCAGTTCTTC. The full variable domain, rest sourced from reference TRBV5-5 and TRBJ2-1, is DAGVTQSPTHLIKTRGQQVTLRCSPISGHKSVSWYQQVLGQGPQFIFQYYEKEERGRGNFPDRFSARQFPNYSSELNVNALLLGDSALYLCASSLIVGGNNEQFFGPGTRLTVL.

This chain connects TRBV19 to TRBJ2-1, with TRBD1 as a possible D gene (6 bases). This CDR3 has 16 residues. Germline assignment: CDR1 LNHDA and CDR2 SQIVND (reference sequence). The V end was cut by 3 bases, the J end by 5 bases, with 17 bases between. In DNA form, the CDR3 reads TGTGCCAGTAGTATGACCGGGACAACCCCTAACAATGAGCAGTTCTTC. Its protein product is CASSMTGTTPNNEQFF.

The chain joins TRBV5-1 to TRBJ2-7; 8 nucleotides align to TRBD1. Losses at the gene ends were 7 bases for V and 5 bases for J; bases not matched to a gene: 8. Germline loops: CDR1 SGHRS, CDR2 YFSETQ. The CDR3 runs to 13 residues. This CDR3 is CASSRQGSHEQYF. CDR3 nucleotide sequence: TGCGCCAGCTCGCGACAGGGGTCTCACGAGCAGTACTTC.

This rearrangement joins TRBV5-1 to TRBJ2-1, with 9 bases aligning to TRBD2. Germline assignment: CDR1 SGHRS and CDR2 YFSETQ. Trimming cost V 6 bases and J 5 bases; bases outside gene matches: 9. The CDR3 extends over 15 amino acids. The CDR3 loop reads CASTFIAGVNNEQFF. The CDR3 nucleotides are TGCGCCAGCACTTTTATAGCGGGGGTTAACAATGAGCAGTTCTTC.